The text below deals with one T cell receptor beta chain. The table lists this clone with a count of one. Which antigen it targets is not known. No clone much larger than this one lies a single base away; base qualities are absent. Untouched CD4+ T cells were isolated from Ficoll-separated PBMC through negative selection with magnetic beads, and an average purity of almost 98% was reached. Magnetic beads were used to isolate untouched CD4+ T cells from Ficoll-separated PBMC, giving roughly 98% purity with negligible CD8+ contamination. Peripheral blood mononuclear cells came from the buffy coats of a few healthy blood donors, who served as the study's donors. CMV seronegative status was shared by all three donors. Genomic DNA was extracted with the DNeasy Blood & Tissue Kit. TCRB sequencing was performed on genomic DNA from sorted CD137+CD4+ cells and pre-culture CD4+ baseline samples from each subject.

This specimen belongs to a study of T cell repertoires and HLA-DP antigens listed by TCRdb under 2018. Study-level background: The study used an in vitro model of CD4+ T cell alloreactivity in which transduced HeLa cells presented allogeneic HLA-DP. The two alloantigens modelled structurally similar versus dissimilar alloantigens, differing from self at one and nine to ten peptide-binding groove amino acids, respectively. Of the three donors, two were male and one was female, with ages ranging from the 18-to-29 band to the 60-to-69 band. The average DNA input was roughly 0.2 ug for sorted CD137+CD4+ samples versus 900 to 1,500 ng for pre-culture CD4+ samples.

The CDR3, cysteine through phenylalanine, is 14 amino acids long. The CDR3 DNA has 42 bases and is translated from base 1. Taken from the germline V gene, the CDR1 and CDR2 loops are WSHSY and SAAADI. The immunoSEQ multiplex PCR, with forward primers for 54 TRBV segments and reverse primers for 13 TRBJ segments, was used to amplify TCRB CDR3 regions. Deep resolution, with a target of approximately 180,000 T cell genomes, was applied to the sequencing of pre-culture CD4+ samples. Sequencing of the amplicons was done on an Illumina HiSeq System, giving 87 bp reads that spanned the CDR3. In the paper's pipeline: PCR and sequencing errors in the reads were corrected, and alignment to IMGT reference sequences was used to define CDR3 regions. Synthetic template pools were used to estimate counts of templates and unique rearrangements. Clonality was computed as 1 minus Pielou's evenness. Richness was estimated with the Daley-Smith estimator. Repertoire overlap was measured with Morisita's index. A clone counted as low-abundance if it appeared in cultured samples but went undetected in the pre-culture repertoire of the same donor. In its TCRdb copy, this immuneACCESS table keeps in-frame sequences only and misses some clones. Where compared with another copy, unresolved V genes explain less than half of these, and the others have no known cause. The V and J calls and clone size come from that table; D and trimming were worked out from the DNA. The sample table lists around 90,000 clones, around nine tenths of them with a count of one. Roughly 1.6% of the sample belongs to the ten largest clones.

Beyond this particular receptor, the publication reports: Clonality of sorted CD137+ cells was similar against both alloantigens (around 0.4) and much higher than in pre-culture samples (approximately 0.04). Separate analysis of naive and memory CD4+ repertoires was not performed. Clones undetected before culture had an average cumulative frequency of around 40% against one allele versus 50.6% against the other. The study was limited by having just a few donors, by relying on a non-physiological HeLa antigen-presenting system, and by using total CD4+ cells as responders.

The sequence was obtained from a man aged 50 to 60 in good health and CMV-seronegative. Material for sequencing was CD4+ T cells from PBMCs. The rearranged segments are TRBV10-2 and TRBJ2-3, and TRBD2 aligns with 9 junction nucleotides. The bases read TGCGGCGGGCCGGCGGGAGGGTTCACAGATACGCAGTATTTT. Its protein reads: CGGPAGGFTDTQYF.